What follows describes a single TCR beta chain. The antigen is undetermined. This CDR3 has 15 amino acids. The ends lost 6 bases at V and 3 bases at J; junction bases unmatched: 6. In germline, CDR1 is MDHEN, CDR2 SYDVKM. This entry is derived from a study of CD4 T cells in relation to SARS-CoV-2 and coronaviruses. Study in general: Controls used an HIV-1 Nef peptide pool or no peptide.

CD4+ T cells from unexposed donors were obtained before the COVID-19 pandemic (2011-2018). CD4+ T cells were isolated from the cells after 10 days of culture. Assay used: immunoSEQ multiplex PCR; TCRdb lists only in-frame clones, some missing. The table lists 20,000 to 25,000 clones, approximately 80% of them singletons. General study results and limits: Around 60% of donors had memory CD4+ clonotypes crossrecognizing SARS-CoV-2 and common cold coronavirus spike.

The rearrangement uses TRBV28 and TRBJ2-2, with 8 bases identical to TRBD2. The sequenced sample was CD4+ T cells from PBMCs, cultured in vitro. The source of this sequence is a human donor in good health. Here the CDR3 reads CASRGRGGHTGELFF. In nucleotides, the CDR3 is TGTGCCAGCAGGGGACGGGGGGGCCACACCGGGGAGCTGTTTTTT. Together with reference TRBV28 and TRBJ2-2, the CDR3 gives the full variable domain: DVKVTQSSRYLVKRTGEKVFLECVQDMDHENMFWYRQDPGLGLRLIYFSYDVKMKEKGDIPEGYSVSREKKERFSLILESASTNQTSMYLCASRGRGGHTGELFFGEGSRLTVL.